This TCR beta chain stems from a study of Ad26.COV2.S vaccination and SARS-CoV-2 variants. J gave up 0 bases and V 4 bases, and 5 bases lay outside the gene matches. Per the germline V gene, CDR1 is SGHTA and CDR2 is FQGNSA. The CDR3 spans 15 residues. Stated treatment: some 20 received Ad26.COV2.S at low or high dose, single or two shots; five or six received placebo; per-sample allocation not given. The study sampled participants on day 63 after the first vaccine or placebo injection. The donor was a Boston adult aged 18-55 years. Produced via immunoSEQ multiplex PCR; TCRdb's table is partial and in-frame only. This sample has roughly 380,000 clones, with 80% to 90% found just once. Findings and limits, study-wide: Vaccinees reportedly had broad spike-specific CD8+ and CD4+ T cell responses. Vaccinees displayed broader spike-specific TCR repertoires than placebo recipients.

With regard to this clone: Its antigen is still unknown.

The receptor was derived from a person between 18 and 65 years old who received the Ad26.COV2.S COVID-19 vaccine or a placebo. This chain connects TRBV7-2 to TRBJ2-7; 8 positions match TRBD2. Sequencing used peripheral blood, obtained in a trial of Ad26.COV2.S vaccine versus placebo. CDR3 residues: CASSWKRGHSYEQYF. In nucleotides, the CDR3 is TGTGCCAGCAGCTGGAAGCGGGGGCACTCCTACGAGCAGTACTTC.